The 3 T cell receptor beta chains given below trace back to one sample, sequenced in a study of patients and donors after allogeneic stem cell transplantation (dated by TCRdb to the early 2020s). Preparation of the library involved RT-PCR. The sequencer was a NextSeq 550. TCRdb ran its own pipeline on the public reads, namely fastp trimming at Q25 and MiXCR clone calling, and kept in-frame beta chains. Entries are consolidated by CDR3 protein sequence, retaining the most common genes and DNA. The sample data list about 960,000 distinct CDR3 sequences, and 18% of these were observed just once. The ten largest clones represent 5% to 6.5% of the sample. Material for sequencing was blood, either unsorted or a sorted T cell fraction (not recorded which). Source of these receptors: a human donor who was either an allogeneic HSCT recipient or a stem cell or donor lymphocyte infusion donor (not recorded which). It is not recorded whose cells these are; they may come from a transplant donor.

The chain uses TRBV29-1 and TRBJ2-3, with D possibly being TRBD1 (6 bases). The V and J ends lost 8 bases and 5 bases respectively, with 11 bases between them. The CDR3 covers 11 residues. The germline V gene has CDR1 SQVTM and CDR2 ANQGSEA. CDR3 nucleotide sequence: TGCAGCCCGCTCAGGGGAGATACGCAGTATTTT. Residues: CSPLRGDTQYF.

The chain has TRBV3-1 and TRBJ1-5; no clear D gene. Germline V gene data show CDR1 as LGHDT and CDR2 as YNNKEL (reference sequence). This CDR3 region has 15 residues. Trimming pared 4 bases from V and 7 bases from J, leaving 17 bases between. CDR3 sequence: CASSPGRVSDQPQHF. The CDR3 DNA is TGTGCCAGCAGCCCAGGACGAGTATCTGACCAGCCCCAGCATTTT.

This clonotype was picked up a small number of times. The J gene is TRBJ2-5, the V gene TRBV4-2; TRBD2 aligns across 8 bases. This CDR3 has 16 residues. In germline, CDR1 is LGHNA, CDR2 YNFKEQ. The V gene end was trimmed by 4 bases and the J gene end by 5 bases; junction bases not matched to a gene: 12. This CDR3 reads CASSPAGGLYSETQYF. The CDR3 DNA is TGTGCCAGCAGCCCGGCGGGGGGCCTTTATTCGGAGACCCAGTACTTC.